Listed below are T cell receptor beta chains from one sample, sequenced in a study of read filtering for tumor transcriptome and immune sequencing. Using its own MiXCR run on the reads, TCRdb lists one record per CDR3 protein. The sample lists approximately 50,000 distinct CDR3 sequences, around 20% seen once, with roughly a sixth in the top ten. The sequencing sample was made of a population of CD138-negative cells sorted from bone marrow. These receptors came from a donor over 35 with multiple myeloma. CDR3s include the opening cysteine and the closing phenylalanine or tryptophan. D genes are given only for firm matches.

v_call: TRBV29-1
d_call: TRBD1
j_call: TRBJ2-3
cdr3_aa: CSAGTGVGDTQYF

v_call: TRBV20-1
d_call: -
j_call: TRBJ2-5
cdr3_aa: CSARVSMRDLYF

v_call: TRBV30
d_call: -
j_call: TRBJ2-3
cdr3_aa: CAWRETNRADTQYF

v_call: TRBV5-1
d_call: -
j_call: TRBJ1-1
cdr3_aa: CASSPTGLPGSTEAFF

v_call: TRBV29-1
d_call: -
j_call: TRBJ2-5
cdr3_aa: CSGQGRFQETQYF

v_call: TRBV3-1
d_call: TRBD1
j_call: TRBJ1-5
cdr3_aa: CASGQGQPQHF

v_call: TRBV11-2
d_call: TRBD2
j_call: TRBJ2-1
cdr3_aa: CASSLGSTSGRGYNEQFF

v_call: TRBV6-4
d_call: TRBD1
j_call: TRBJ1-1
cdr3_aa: CASTEGTGNTEAFF

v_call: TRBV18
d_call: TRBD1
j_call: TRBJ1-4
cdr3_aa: CASSPPGQWEKLFF

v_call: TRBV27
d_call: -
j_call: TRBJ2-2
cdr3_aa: CASSLEGSFWNTGELFF

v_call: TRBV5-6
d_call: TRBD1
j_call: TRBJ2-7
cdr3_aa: CASSQTGQEVEQYF

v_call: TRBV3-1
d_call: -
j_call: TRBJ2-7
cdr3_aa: CASSQDGGLTNEQCF

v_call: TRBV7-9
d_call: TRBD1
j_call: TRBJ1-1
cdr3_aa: CASSLLDRGDTEAFF

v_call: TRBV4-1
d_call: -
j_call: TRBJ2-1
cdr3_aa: CASSQVFLANEQFF

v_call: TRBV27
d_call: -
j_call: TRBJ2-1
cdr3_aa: CASSPARGAYNGQFF

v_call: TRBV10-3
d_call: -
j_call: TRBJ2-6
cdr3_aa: CAISGGGQDSGANVLTF

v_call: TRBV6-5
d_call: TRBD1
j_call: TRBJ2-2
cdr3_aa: CASSYWTGGRVGELFF

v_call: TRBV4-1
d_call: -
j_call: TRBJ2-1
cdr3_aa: CASSQRDGNSYNEQFF

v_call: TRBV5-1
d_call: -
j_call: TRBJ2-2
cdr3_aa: CASSTGGPDTGELFF

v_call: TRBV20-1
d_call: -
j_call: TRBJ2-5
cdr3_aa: CSARGLPPGETQYF

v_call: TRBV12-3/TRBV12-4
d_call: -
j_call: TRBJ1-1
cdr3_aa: CASRGTHVTEAFF

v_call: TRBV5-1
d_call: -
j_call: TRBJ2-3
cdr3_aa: CASSSAAVRTDTQYF

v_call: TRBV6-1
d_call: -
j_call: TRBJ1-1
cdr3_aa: CASRVNPTEAFF

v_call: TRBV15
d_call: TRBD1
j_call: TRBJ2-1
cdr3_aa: CATSRNRDRGGNEQFF

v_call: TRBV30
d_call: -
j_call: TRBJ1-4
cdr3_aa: CAWSIPGQLFF

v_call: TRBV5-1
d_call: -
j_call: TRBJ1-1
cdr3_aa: CASSLYRLDTEAFF

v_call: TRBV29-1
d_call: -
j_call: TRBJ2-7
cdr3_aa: CSVVKDRTYEQYF

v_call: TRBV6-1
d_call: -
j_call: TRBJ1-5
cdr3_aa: CASSERGYDGNQPQHF

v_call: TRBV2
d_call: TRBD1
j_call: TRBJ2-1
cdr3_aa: CASIPVVGTGAYNEQFF

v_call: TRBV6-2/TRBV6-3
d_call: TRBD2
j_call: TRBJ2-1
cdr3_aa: CASSYFGTSGRAYMNEQFF

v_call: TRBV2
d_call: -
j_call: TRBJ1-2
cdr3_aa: CASSERTSYGYTF

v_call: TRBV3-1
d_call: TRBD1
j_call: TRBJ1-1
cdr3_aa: CASSGYRGLGAEAFF

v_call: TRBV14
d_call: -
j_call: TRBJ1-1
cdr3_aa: CASSQDTNTEAFF

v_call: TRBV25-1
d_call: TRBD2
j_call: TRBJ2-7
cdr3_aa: CASSDPSGSVDEQYF

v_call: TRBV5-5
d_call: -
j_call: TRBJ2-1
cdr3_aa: CASSLLQNYYNEQFF

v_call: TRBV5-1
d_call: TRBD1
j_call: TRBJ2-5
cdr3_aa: CASSSNPDRVETQYF

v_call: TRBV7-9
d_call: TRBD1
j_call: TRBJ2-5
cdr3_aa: CASSRDLGQGGNETQYF

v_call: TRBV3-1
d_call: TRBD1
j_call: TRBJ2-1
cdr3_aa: CASNPARDRGPGQFF

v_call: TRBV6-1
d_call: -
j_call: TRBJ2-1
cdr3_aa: CASRPRVAGIKDEQFF

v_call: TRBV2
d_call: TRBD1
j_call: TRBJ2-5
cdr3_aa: CASSEVHRGPLMETQYF

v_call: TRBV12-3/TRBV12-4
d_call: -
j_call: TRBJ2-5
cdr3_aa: CASRARGRQETQYF

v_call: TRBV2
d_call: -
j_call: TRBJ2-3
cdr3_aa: CAHGAGPFRDTQYF

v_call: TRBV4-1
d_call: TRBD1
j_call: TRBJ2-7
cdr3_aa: CASSRQGQGLYEQYF

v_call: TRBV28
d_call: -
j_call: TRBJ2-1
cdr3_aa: CASTPVLSGPLGNEQFF

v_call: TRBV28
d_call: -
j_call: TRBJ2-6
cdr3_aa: CASNLTPQPFSGANVLTF